The present entry profiles one TCR beta chain with its context. The sample originates from a study of T cell changes during pregnancy in multiple sclerosis. Repertoires were generated with immunoSEQ multiplex PCR, while TCRdb's copy carries only in-frame clones and drops some. The sample holds tens of thousands of clones, about 90% seen once. Germline V gene data show CDR1 as SGHRS and CDR2 as YFSETQ. This CDR3 is 16 amino acids long. Trimming cost V 4 bases and J 6 bases; bases outside gene matches: 11. The TCR was taken from a female donor with multiple sclerosis, enrolled in a pregnancy study. The V and J genes are TRBV5-1 and TRBJ2-1; 9 bases are a match to TRBD2. The sequences come from CD4+ T cells from peripheral blood mononuclear cells, collected in the third trimester of pregnancy. In DNA form, the CDR3 reads TGCGCCAGCAGCGGGACGCTAGCGGGGAATATCAATGAGCAGTTCTTC. This gives the protein CASSGTLAGNINEQFF.